Each of the 32 T cell receptor beta chains below was sequenced from the same sample in a study of regulatory T cells in long-lasting Graves disease. This sample's time point: newly diagnosed GD, antithyroid drugs for less than 3 months. PBMC RNA served as the TCR library source. Arm-PCR of CDR3 regions and iRepertoire HTBI primers were the basis on which TCR beta libraries were built. TCRdb re-called the multiplex PCR reads through MiXCR, storing one row per CDR3 protein. The sample lists around 400,000 distinct CDR3 sequences; about 11% were seen once. The data were also submitted as part of a second study, on T cells in Graves' hyperthyroidism and ophthalmopathy.

Sequences were derived from peripheral blood mononuclear cells (PBMCs), sampled at new diagnosis, from a patient treated with antithyroid drugs. All receptors come from a woman aged 18-29 years with Graves disease.

This clonotype was recorded a few times. The chain combines TRBV7-9 with TRBJ2-5, with 7 bases that match TRBD1. In germline, CDR1 is SEHNR, CDR2 FQNEAQ (reference sequence). V shed 6 bases, J shed 1 base, and the junction held 11 bases outside the gene matches. CDR3 size: 16 residues. The CDR3 loop reads CASSDWTGSFQETQYF. The CDR3 DNA is TGTGCCAGCAGTGATTGGACAGGAAGCTTCCAAGAGACCCAGTACTTC.

There are many counts of this clonotype. The CDR3 region is CSARGDRSLPVPYNEQFF. CDR3 bases: TGCAGTGCTAGAGGGGACAGGTCACTCCCGGTCCCCTACAATGAGCAGTTCTTC. The V call is TRBV20-1, the J call TRBJ2-1; 8 positions match TRBD1. Germline CDR1 is DFQATT and CDR2 is SNEGSKA (reference sequence). The CDR3 consists of 18 residues. V dropped 1 base and J dropped 2; count of bases not matched to a gene: 13.

Turning to this clonotype: A read error may be the cause here, since a much bigger clone is one base away. J is TRBJ2-5 and V is TRBV13, with D possibly TRBD2 on 6 matching bases. The J call may be faulty, since TRBJ2-1 better matches the DNA end. CDR1 and CDR2 (germline): PRHDT, FYEKMQ (reference sequence). The CDR3 runs 15 residues. The CDR3, as DNA: TGTGCCAGCAGCTCTAGCGAGGGGTTCTACAATGAGCAGTTCTTC. This gives the protein CASSSSEGFYNEQFF.

The gene calls are TRBV19 and TRBJ1-1, with D unclear. Trimming took 1 base from V and 7 from J, leaving 7 bases between them. This CDR3 has 12 residues. Germline values: CDR1 LNHDA, CDR2 SQIVND (reference sequence). The CDR3 nucleotides read TGTGCCAGTAGTATAGGGGCGGTTGAAGCTTTCTTT. It encodes CASSIGAVEAFF.

In its sample, this clonotype was seen many times. The chain carries TRBV28 and TRBJ2-1; 9 positions agree with TRBD2. The CDR3 has 15 amino acids. Germline V CDR1 and CDR2: MDHEN, SYDVKM. The V segment lost 3 bases and the J segment 6 bases; nucleotides outside the gene matches: 6. The CDR3 DNA reads TGTGCCAGCAGTTTGTCGGGACTAGCAGGCAATGAGCAGTTCTTC. This gives the protein CASSLSGLAGNEQFF.

This clonotype came up many times. Because the CDR3 is missing its conserved closing phenylalanine or tryptophan, this is likely a read error. The DNA is left out, because the CDR3 cannot be placed on it with certainty; the CDR3 is given as TCRdb lists it. The CDR3 is CSASLKREGFLLL. The V call is TRBV20-1, the J call TRBJ2-1; the D call TRBD2 from the table was never checked on the DNA. With termini counted, the CDR3 has 13 amino acids. The germline gives CDR1 DFQATT, CDR2 SNEGSKA (reference sequence).

The chain combines TRBV5-1 with TRBJ2-5; 7 bases are shared with TRBD2. The J segment lost 2 bases and the V segment lost 4 bases, leaving 11 bases of the junction unmatched. The CDR3 loop spans 16 amino acids. Germline assignment: CDR1 SGHRS and CDR2 YFSETQ. CDR3 coding DNA: TGCGCCAGCAGCAATAACCGACCGGGACTACAAGAGACCCAGTACTTC. As protein: CASSNNRPGLQETQYF.

This clonotype appeared many times. The CDR3 region has the DNA TGTGCCAGCTCACCAAACATTGGGTACTTGAACACTGAAGCTTTCTTT. It encodes CASSPNIGYLNTEAFF. V usage is TRBV18 and J usage is TRBJ1-1; D remains unclear. Germline CDR1 is KGHSH and CDR2 is LQKENI. V lost 2 bases and J lost 0, with 13 bases in between. This CDR3 is built from 16 residues.

This clonotype came up many times. The rearrangement joins TRBV5-1 to TRBJ2-3; D not certain. This CDR3 has 16 amino acids. The ends were cut back, 3 bases at V and 1 base at J, with 15 bases in the middle. Germline CDR1 reads SGHRS; CDR2 reads YFSETQ. Here the CDR3 DNA reads TGCGCCAGCAGCTCGGACCCGCTTCGCGGCACAGATACGCAGTATTTT. Amino acids: CASSSDPLRGTDTQYF.

The table lists this clonotype with a few counts. The chain uses TRBV7-2 and TRBJ1-6, with D unresolved. CDR1 SGHTA and CDR2 FQGNSA come from the germline V gene. V shed 1 base and J shed 10 bases, with 14 bases lying between them. This CDR3 contains 15 residues. CDR3 in DNA: TGTGCCAGCAGCTTAGACCCAAGAGGATGGTCACCCCTCCACTTT. The encoded protein is CASSLDPRGWSPLHF.

The V and J genes are TRBV5-1 and TRBJ2-7, with unresolved D. The CDR3 covers 16 residues. Germline assignment: CDR1 SGHRS and CDR2 YFSETQ. V was pared by 4 bases and J by 3 bases, with 20 bases between. CDR3 amino acids: CASSPTIRDQNYEQYF. As DNA, the CDR3 is TGCGCCAGCAGCCCAACCATTAGAGATCAAAACTACGAGCAGTACTTC. The full variable domain, in which reference TRBV5-1 and TRBJ2-7 provide the parts outside the CDR3, is KAGVTQTPRYLIKTRGQQVTLSCSPISGHRSVSWYQQTPGQGLQFLFEYFSETQRNKGNFPGRFSGRQFSNSRSEMNVSTLELGDSALYLCASSPTIRDQNYEQYFGPGTRLTVT.

There are many counts of this clonotype. V usage is TRBV6-1 and J usage is TRBJ1-2; maybe TRBD1 (5 bases). Germline V gene data show CDR1 as MNHNS and CDR2 as SASEGT. The CDR3 is made up of 13 amino acids. Trimming cost V 11 bases and J 3 bases, with 16 bases left between them. The CDR3 DNA sequence: TGTGCCGTAACTCAGGCAGGGCACTATGGCTACACCTTC. Protein sequence: CAVTQAGHYGYTF.

This clonotype was found many times. The genes are TRBV12-3 or TRBV12-4 and TRBJ1-5; D gene uncertain. V lost 0 bases to trimming and J lost 0 bases, with 9 bases between them. The CDR3 totals 16 residues. This chain's CDR3 is CASSLAGRGSNQPQHF. CDR3 nucleotide sequence: TGTGCCAGCAGTTTAGCGGGTCGGGGTAGCAATCAGCCCCAGCATTTT.

This chain links TRBV7-2 with TRBJ1-5, with D unresolved. The V gene lost 0 bases and the J gene lost 6 bases, with 15 bases spanning the gap. Germline CDR1 SGHTA, CDR2 FQGNSA. The CDR3 loop spans 16 amino acids. CDR3 protein: CASSLAVQAEAQPQHF. The CDR3 DNA is TGTGCCAGCAGCTTAGCGGTCCAGGCAGAGGCTCAGCCCCAGCATTTT.

This clonotype was observed many times. The junction departs from germline at one end; a sequencing error may be responsible. V is TRBV7-6 and J is TRBJ2-3; either TRBD1 or TRBD2 may supply D (6 bases each). The CDR3 covers 15 residues. CDR1 is SGHVS, CDR2 FNYEAQ, per germline. The CDR3 region is CASSPRGLLTGTQYF. CDR3 nucleotide sequence: TGTGCCAGCAGCCCTCGGGGGCTCCTCACAGGTACGCAGTATTTT.

This clonotype came up a few times. The genes are TRBV27 and TRBJ1-2; D not resolved. Germline V gene data show CDR1 as MNHEY and CDR2 as SMNVEV (reference sequence). V was clipped by 3 bases and J by 5 bases, with 13 bases between them. The CDR3 runs to 14 residues. The CDR3 DNA sequence: TGTGCCAGCAGTTTCACAGCCGCTGGGTATGGCTACACCTTC. Protein sequence: CASSFTAAGYGYTF.

This clonotype was observed many times. The J gene is TRBJ2-1, the V gene TRBV20-1, with 8 bases identical to TRBD2. The J segment lost 4 bases and the V segment lost 2 bases, leaving 4 bases of the junction unmatched. This CDR3 spans 14 amino acids. Germline CDR1 reads DFQATT; CDR2 reads SNEGSKA (reference sequence). As DNA, the CDR3 is TGCAGTGCTAGATTAGCGGGGCAGTACAATGAGCAGTTCTTC. Protein: CSARLAGQYNEQFF.

Ten or more counts support this clonotype. This chain joins TRBV3-1 and TRBJ2-5; D is unclear. Germline V gives CDR1 LGHDT, CDR2 YNNKEL (reference sequence). The CDR3 consists of 15 residues. V was trimmed by 3 bases and J by 4 bases, leaving 15 bases between them. The CDR3 spells CASSHQPTTGETQYF. As DNA, the CDR3 is TGTGCCAGCAGCCACCAACCCACGACGGGAGAGACCCAGTACTTC.

In its sample, this clonotype was seen many times. The J gene is TRBJ1-1, the V gene TRBV15, with TRBD1 as a possible D gene (5 bases). Germline V lookup: CDR1 LNHNV, CDR2 YYDKDF (reference sequence). The V and J ends lost 0 bases and 1 base respectively, with 9 bases between them. This CDR3 comprises 15 residues. CDR3 bases: TGTGCCACCAGCAGAGATCTCAGGGCGAACACTGAAGCTTTCTTT. Its protein is CATSRDLRANTEAFF.

There are a few counts of this clonotype. The chain carries TRBV4-3 and TRBJ1-4; D not certain. V shed 0 bases and J shed 0 bases, with 5 bases lying between them. The CDR3 runs to 15 residues. Germline V gene data show CDR1 as LGHNA and CDR2 as YSLEER. The CDR3 is CASSQDRATNEKLFF. CDR3 nucleotides: TGCGCCAGCAGCCAAGATCGAGCAACTAATGAAAAACTGTTTTTT.

This clonotype was recorded at least ten times. In DNA, the CDR3 is TGCAGCGTTCAACCCGGGTCTGGGGCCAACGTCCTGACTTTC. As protein: CSVQPGSGANVLTF. The V call is TRBV29-1, the J call TRBJ2-6, with unresolved D. Trimming shortened V by 5 bases and J by 1 base, and 9 bases separated the two germline ends. Germline V gene lookup returns CDR1 SQVTM and CDR2 ANQGSEA. The CDR3 has 14 amino acids.

This chain links TRBV6-5 with TRBJ2-5, with a possible D match to TRBD1 (5 bases). The germline V gene encodes CDR1 MNHEY and CDR2 SVGAGI. The CDR3 runs to 16 residues. Deletions cut 0 bases from V and 3 bases from J, with 14 bases between. As DNA, the CDR3 is TGTGCCAGCAGTTACTCGTTCCAGGGAAGTAAAGAGACCCAGTACTTC. Encoded protein: CASSYSFQGSKETQYF.

Concerning this clonotype itself: This likely came from a read error, as a far larger clone is one base away. The chain joins TRBV6-2 or TRBV6-3 to TRBJ1-1, with D unclear. Trimming cost V 5 bases and J 8 bases, with 15 bases left between them. The CDR3 has 13 residues. The germline gives CDR1 MNHEY, CDR2 SVGEGT. CDR3 bases: TGTGCCAGCAGTAAGGTGGGTTTGAACGAAGCTTTCTTT. It encodes CASSKVGLNEAFF.

The chain recombines TRBV19 with TRBJ1-5; D uncertain. The germline V and J ends were trimmed by 3 bases and 7 bases, with 10 bases remaining between them. From germline, CDR1 is LNHDA and CDR2 SQIVND (reference sequence). The CDR3 is 13 residues long. CDR3 protein: CASSIVSGQPQHF. The CDR3 bases are TGTGCCAGTAGTATTGTGTCGGGCCAGCCCCAGCATTTT.

This clonotype was detected ten times or more. The chain links TRBV28 to TRBJ2-7; D is perhaps TRBD1 (5 bases). V gave up 3 bases and J gave up 2 bases, with 14 bases separating them. Germline CDR1 and CDR2: MDHEN and SYDVKM. The CDR3 extends over 15 amino acids. The DNA of the CDR3 is TGTGCCAGCAGTTTCTCGGGCAGGGTAACCTACGAGCAGTACTTC. As protein: CASSFSGRVTYEQYF.

This clonotype occurred many times. The V gene is TRBV28, the J gene TRBJ2-1; D gene uncertain. Per germline, CDR1 MDHEN and CDR2 SYDVKM. The CDR3 covers 14 residues. The V gene lost 2 bases and the J gene lost 0 bases, with 5 bases spanning the gap. CDR3 sequence reads: CASSLAVSYNEQFF. The CDR3 DNA follows: TGTGCCAGCAGTTTAGCGGTCTCCTACAATGAGCAGTTCTTC. The complete variable domain, with remaining parts taken from reference TRBV28 and TRBJ2-1, reads DVKVTQSSRYLVKRTGEKVFLECVQDMDHENMFWYRQDPGLGLRLIYFSYDVKMKEKGDIPEGYSVSREKKERFSLILESASTNQTSMYLCASSLAVSYNEQFFGPGTRLTVL.

This clonotype occurred many times. The rearrangement joins TRBV28 to TRBJ1-2; 8 bases align to TRBD1. Germline CDR1 and CDR2: MDHEN and SYDVKM. The trim removed 3 bases at V and 3 bases at J, leaving 6 bases unmatched. The CDR3 has 15 amino acids. CDR3 coding DNA: TGTGCCAGCAGTTTCACGACAGGGGTTGACTATGGCTACACCTTC. Amino acid sequence: CASSFTTGVDYGYTF.

This clonotype has a count of ten or more. The chain couples TRBV12-3 or TRBV12-4 to TRBJ1-1; D is perhaps TRBD1 (6 bases). Deletions cut 5 bases from V and 8 bases from J, with 15 bases between. The CDR3 extends over 13 amino acids. CDR3 protein: CASSPITDREAFF. The CDR3 DNA sequence: TGTGCCAGCAGTCCCATCACTGACAGGGAAGCTTTCTTT.

This clonotype was seen at least ten times. V usage is TRBV10-2 and J usage is TRBJ1-2; no firm D call. CDR1 is WSHSY, CDR2 SAAADI, per germline. The CDR3 has 15 residues. Trimming took off 3 bases at V and 0 bases at J, with 11 bases between the two ends. The CDR3 DNA follows: TGCGCCAGCAGTGAATCAGCGGTATCTAACTATGGCTACACCTTC. Translated, it gives CASSESAVSNYGYTF.

This clonotype has at least ten counts. The chain employs TRBV7-9 and TRBJ2-5, with D unclear. V was trimmed by 1 base and J by 1 base, leaving 7 bases between them. Germline-derived CDR1 and CDR2 are SEHNR and FQNEAQ (reference sequence). This CDR3 has 14 amino acids. CDR3 bases: TGTGCCAGCAGCTTAGTCCAGAGCCAAGAGACCCAGTACTTC. It specifies CASSLVQSQETQYF.

The rearrangement uses TRBV12-3 or TRBV12-4 and TRBJ1-2, with D maybe TRBD1 (5 bases). Trimming removed 6 bases from V and 4 bases from J, with 15 bases in between. The CDR3 runs to 14 residues. CDR3 in DNA: TGTGCCAGCAGCCCGGGAGGGGCGAGCTATGGCTACACCTTC. It codes for CASSPGGASYGYTF.

This clonotype was counted between two and nine times. V gene TRBV12-3 or TRBV12-4 combines with J gene TRBJ2-1, with TRBD2 matching over 7 bases. CDR3 length equals 11 residues. Trimming at V came to 3 bases and at J to 15 bases, leaving 5 bases not matched to a gene. CDR3 protein: CASSFGTILFF. The CDR3 coding sequence is TGTGCCAGCAGTTTCGGGACTATATTGTTCTTC.